A selection of T cell receptor beta chains follows, all from one sample in a study of graft-versus-host responses after intestinal transplantation. Method: immunoSEQ multiplex PCR; TCRdb's copy keeps in-frame clones and lacks some. Seen here are about 120,000 clones, around 95% observed once, and the top ten hold around 3.3%. These receptors' antigens are unknown. The input for sequencing was unstimulated CD8+ T cells sorted from spleen or lymph node cells, taken before intestinal transplant. These receptor sequences come from a human donor who received an intestinal transplant. The CDR3 runs from the conserved cysteine through the conserved F or W. A D gene is named only where the DNA matches it firmly. The size entry is marked missing in some rows and otherwise reads once, few, many or a size class.

V gene	D gene	clone size	J gene	CDR3 length	CDR3 protein	CDR3 DNA
TRBV28	.	.	TRBJ2-3	16	CASSPSTGPSTDTQYF	TGTGCCAGCAGTCCTTCGACAGGCCCTAGCACAGATACGCAGTATTTT
TRBV30	.	.	TRBJ2-7	16	CAWRSLPSQEKYEQYF	TGTGCCTGGAGGTCCCTCCCCTCCCAGGAGAAGTACGAGCAGTACTTC
TRBV6-6	TRBD2	.	TRBJ2-3	15	CASRVLAGGPDTQYF	TGTGCCAGCAGAGTCCTAGCGGGAGGGCCAGATACGCAGTATTTT
TRBV11-3	TRBD1	.	TRBJ1-1	17	CASSLVFRGPRSTEAFF	TGTGCCAGCAGCTTAGTTTTCAGGGGGCCCCGGAGCACTGAAGCTTTCTTT
TRBV30	.	once	TRBJ2-1	15	CAWNGGINSYNEQFF	TGTGCCTGGAATGGCGGGATCAACTCCTACAATGAGCAGTTCTTC
TRBV10-3	.	.	TRBJ1-2	16	CAISELGAGSNYGYTF	TGTGCCATCAGTGAGTTGGGAGCGGGAAGTAACTATGGCTACACCTTC
TRBV4-1	.	.	TRBJ2-7	15	CASSQSRDTFYEQYF	TGCGCCAGCAGCCAAAGCCGGGACACCTTCTACGAGCAGTACTTC
TRBV9	.	.	TRBJ1-1	11	CASSRGTEAFF	TGTGCCAGCAGCCGGGGTACTGAAGCTTTCTTT
TRBV13	TRBD1	.	TRBJ2-5	14	CASSLWDSQETQYF	TGTGCCAGCAGCTTATGGGACAGCCAAGAGACCCAGTACTTC
TRBV19	.	.	TRBJ1-1	17	CASSQPGMMSGGTEAFF	TGTGCCAGTAGTCAGCCGGGGATGATGTCTGGGGGCACTGAAGCTTTCTTT
TRBV11-1	.	.	TRBJ2-7	15	CASSLGTGSSYEQYF	TGTGCCAGCAGCTTAGGGACGGGAAGCTCCTACGAGCAGTACTTC
TRBV28	.	.	TRBJ1-2	15	CASTLPQASPYGYTF	TGTGCCAGCACCCTCCCCCAGGCATCCCCCTATGGCTACACCTTC
TRBV4-2	.	.	TRBJ2-7	21	CASSQIKGAGSIQLLHYEQYF	TGTGCCAGCAGCCAGATCAAAGGGGCAGGAAGTATCCAGTTGCTTCACTACGAGCAGTACTTC
TRBV19	.	.	TRBJ1-1	15	CASRSRGGTNTEAFF	TGTGCCAGTAGAAGCCGCGGGGGTACGAACACTGAAGCTTTCTTT
TRBV28	.	.	TRBJ1-1	14	CASSPRVGGTEAFF	TGTGCCAGCAGTCCCCGGGTGGGGGGCACTGAAGCTTTCTTT
TRBV15	.	.	TRBJ2-1	17	CATSRDRGATSYNEQFF	TGTGCCACCAGCAGAGATCGCGGGGCCACCTCCTACAATGAGCAGTTCTTC
TRBV7-3	.	.	TRBJ2-3	14	CASSLDGSADTQYF	TGTGCCAGCAGCTTAGACGGGTCTGCAGATACGCAGTATTTT
TRBV28	.	.	TRBJ2-7	14	CASSLTWSAYEQYF	TGTGCCAGCAGTCTAACTTGGTCCGCCTACGAGCAGTACTTC
TRBV9	TRBD1	.	TRBJ1-1	15	CASSVTQGANTEAFF	TGTGCCAGCAGCGTTACTCAGGGGGCGAACACTGAAGCTTTCTTT
TRBV7-8	.	.	TRBJ1-3	14	CASSHRVYGNTIYF	TGTGCCAGCAGCCACAGGGTCTACGGAAACACCATATATTTT
TRBV19	TRBD1	.	TRBJ2-7	15	CASSLTGTGANEQYF	TGTGCCAGTAGTCTTACCGGGACAGGGGCCAACGAGCAGTACTTC
TRBV4-1	.	.	TRBJ2-7	15	CASSQNDGPPWEQYF	TGCGCCAGCAGCCAAAACGACGGACCTCCGTGGGAGCAGTACTTC
TRBV2	.	.	TRBJ2-7	13	CASRPGLPYEQYF	TGTGCCAGCAGACCGGGACTCCCCTACGAGCAGTACTTC
TRBV5-6	.	.	TRBJ1-3	13	CASSYGDGNTIYF	TGTGCCAGCAGCTACGGGGACGGAAACACCATATATTTT
TRBV20-1	.	.	TRBJ1-1	11	CSAQWSGVAFF	TGCAGTGCTCAATGGTCAGGGGTTGCTTTCTTT
TRBV29-1	.	.	TRBJ2-6	12	CSSLSGANVLTF	TGCAGCTCCCTCTCTGGGGCCAACGTCCTGACTTTC
TRBV28	.	.	TRBJ2-7	13	CASSLGGSYEQYF	TGTGCCAGCAGTTTGGGCGGGTCCTACGAGCAGTACTTC
TRBV7-9	.	.	TRBJ2-5	14	CASSLASSKETQYF	TGTGCCAGCAGCTTAGCGTCTAGCAAAGAGACCCAGTACTTC
TRBV19	.	once	TRBJ2-1	14	CASSAPGSYNEQFF	TGTGCCAGTAGTGCCCCAGGGTCCTACAATGAGCAGTTCTTC
TRBV5-1	.	.	TRBJ1-6	13	CASSLNDNSPLHF	TGCGCCAGCAGCTTGAACGATAATTCACCCCTCCACTTT
TRBV27	TRBD1	.	TRBJ1-4	12	CASSHGGTGLFF	TGTGCCAGCAGCCATGGGGGGACAGGTCTGTTTTTT
TRBV9	.	.	TRBJ2-1	16	CASSPWTRSSYNEQFF	TGTGCCAGCAGCCCCTGGACAAGATCTTCCTACAATGAGCAGTTCTTC
TRBV9	TRBD2	.	TRBJ2-1	15	CASSVSGSPGNEQFF	TGTGCCAGCAGCGTTAGCGGGAGCCCGGGGAATGAGCAGTTCTTC
TRBV28	.	.	TRBJ2-7	11	CASSGGAEQYF	TGTGCCAGCAGCGGGGGCGCCGAGCAGTACTTC
TRBV19	TRBD1	.	TRBJ2-3	15	CAGSMRDRGTDTQYF	TGTGCCGGTAGTATGCGGGACAGGGGCACAGATACGCAGTATTTT
TRBV5-4	TRBD1	.	TRBJ1-5	17	CASTPPRTGFVNQPQHF	TGTGCCAGCACCCCCCCCCGGACAGGGTTTGTCAATCAGCCCCAGCATTTT
TRBV27	.	.	TRBJ2-7	13	CASSGLSPYEQYF	TGTGCCAGCAGCGGACTTTCCCCCTACGAGCAGTACTTC
TRBV7-9	.	.	TRBJ2-5	15	CASSPRLAAQETQYF	TGTGCCAGCAGCCCGAGGTTGGCGGCCCAAGAGACCCAGTACTTC
TRBV9	TRBD1	.	TRBJ1-2	15	CASSASGTGGNGYTF	TGTGCCAGCAGCGCCTCCGGGACAGGGGGCAATGGCTACACCTTC
TRBV7-9	.	.	TRBJ1-5	14	CASSLPYSNQPQHF	TGTGCCAGCAGCTTACCGTATAGCAATCAGCCCCAGCATTTT
TRBV6-1	.	.	TRBJ1-1	13	CASSEGGITEAFF	TGTGCCAGCAGTGAGGGAGGGATCACTGAAGCTTTCTTT
TRBV2	.	.	TRBJ2-1	13	CAIVLSSYNEQFF	TGTGCCATCGTATTGAGCTCCTACAATGAGCAGTTCTTC
TRBV5-6	.	.	TRBJ2-7	13	CASSAGLQTEQYF	TGTGCCAGCAGCGCGGGGCTCCAGACCGAGCAGTACTTC
TRBV9	.	.	TRBJ2-1	14	CASSVRDSYNEQFF	TGTGCCAGCAGCGTTCGCGACTCCTACAATGAGCAGTTCTTC
TRBV19	.	.	TRBJ2-7	13	CASSPGSAYEQYF	TGTGCCAGTAGTCCAGGCAGTGCCTACGAGCAGTACTTC
TRBV7-6	.	.	TRBJ2-7	17	CASSRWGWRPRKDEQYF	TGTGCCAGCAGCCGATGGGGGTGGAGGCCCCGGAAGGACGAGCAGTACTTC
TRBV9	.	.	TRBJ2-6	17	CASSFRDSDSGANVLTF	TGTGCCAGCAGCTTCCGGGACTCGGACTCTGGGGCCAACGTCCTGACTTTC
TRBV5-5	.	.	TRBJ2-7	14	CASSSSELLNEQYF	TGTGCCAGCAGCTCCTCCGAGCTTCTGAACGAGCAGTACTTC
TRBV7-9	TRBD1	few	TRBJ1-2	14	CASSFTGQGYGYTF	TGTGCCAGCAGCTTTACGGGACAGGGTTATGGCTACACCTTC
TRBV28	TRBD2	.	TRBJ2-5	16	CASSPTLAGAMATQYF	TGTGCCAGCAGTCCCACACTAGCGGGAGCCATGGCGACCCAGTACTTC
TRBV6-5	.	.	TRBJ2-6	14	CASRVSSGANVLTF	TGTGCCTCGAGGGTATCCTCTGGGGCCAACGTCCTGACTTTC
TRBV27	.	few	TRBJ2-7	14	CASSFFGSSYEQYF	TGTGCCAGCAGTTTTTTTGGGAGCTCCTACGAGCAGTACTTC
TRBV28	.	.	TRBJ2-5	12	CASSGVWETQYF	TGTGCCAGCAGCGGGGTATGGGAGACCCAGTACTTC
TRBV27	TRBD1	.	TRBJ1-1	16	CASSLDRGHVNTEAFF	TGTGCCAGCAGTTTGGACAGGGGGCACGTGAACACTGAAGCTTTCTTT
TRBV11-3	.	.	TRBJ2-7	13	CASSLGPPYEQYF	TGTGCCAGCAGCTTAGGACCCCCCTACGAGCAGTACTTC
TRBV28	TRBD2	.	TRBJ2-1	15	CASSFRGQREDEQFF	TGTGCCAGCAGTTTTCGGGGGCAGCGGGAGGACGAGCAGTTCTTC
TRBV2	.	.	TRBJ2-7	11	CASNGGREQYF	TGTGCCAGCAACGGGGGCCGAGAGCAGTACTTC
TRBV6-5	TRBD1	.	TRBJ2-5	15	CASSGGDRGQETQYF	TGTGCCAGCAGTGGGGGGGACAGGGGCCAAGAGACCCAGTACTTC
TRBV13	.	.	TRBJ2-7	12	CASSSLSYEQYF	TGTGCCAGCAGCTCCCTCTCCTACGAGCAGTACTTC